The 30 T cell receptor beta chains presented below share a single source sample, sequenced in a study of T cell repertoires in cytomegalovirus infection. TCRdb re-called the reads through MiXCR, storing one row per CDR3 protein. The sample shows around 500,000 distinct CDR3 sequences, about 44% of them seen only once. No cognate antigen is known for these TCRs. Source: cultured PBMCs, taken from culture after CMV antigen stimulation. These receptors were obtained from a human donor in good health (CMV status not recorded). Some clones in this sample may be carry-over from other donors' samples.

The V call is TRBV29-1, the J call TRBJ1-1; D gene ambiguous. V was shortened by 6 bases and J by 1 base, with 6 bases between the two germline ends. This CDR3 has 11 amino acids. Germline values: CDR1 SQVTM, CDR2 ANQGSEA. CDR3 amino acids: CSVGWNTEAFF. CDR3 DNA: TGCAGCGTCGGATGGAACACTGAAGCTTTCTTT.

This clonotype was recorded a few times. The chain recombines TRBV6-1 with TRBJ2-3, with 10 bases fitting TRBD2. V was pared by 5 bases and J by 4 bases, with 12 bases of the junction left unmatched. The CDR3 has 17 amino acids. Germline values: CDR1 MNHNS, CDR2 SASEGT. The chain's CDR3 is CASSTRTSGAFPDTQYF. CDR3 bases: TGTGCCAGCAGTACCCGGACTAGCGGAGCCTTCCCAGATACGCAGTATTTT.

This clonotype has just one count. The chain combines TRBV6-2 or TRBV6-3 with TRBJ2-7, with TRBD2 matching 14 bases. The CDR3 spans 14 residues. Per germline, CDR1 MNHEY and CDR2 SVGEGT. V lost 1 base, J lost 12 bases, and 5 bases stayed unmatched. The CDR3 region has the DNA TGTGCCAGCAGTTACTATGGGACTAGCGGGAGACGGTACTTC. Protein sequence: CASSYYGTSGRRYF.

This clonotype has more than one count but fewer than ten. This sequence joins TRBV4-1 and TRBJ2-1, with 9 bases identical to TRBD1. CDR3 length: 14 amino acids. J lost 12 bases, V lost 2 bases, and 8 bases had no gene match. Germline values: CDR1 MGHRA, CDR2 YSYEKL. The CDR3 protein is CASSQPRQGVRQFF. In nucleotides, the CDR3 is TGCGCCAGCAGCCAACCAAGACAGGGGGTACGGCAGTTCTTC.

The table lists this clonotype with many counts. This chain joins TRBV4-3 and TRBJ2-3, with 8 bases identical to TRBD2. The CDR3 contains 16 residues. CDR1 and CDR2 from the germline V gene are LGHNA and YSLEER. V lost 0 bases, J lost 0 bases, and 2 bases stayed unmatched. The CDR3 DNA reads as TGCGCCAGCAGCCAAGATTTAGCGGGAAGCACAGATACGCAGTATTTT. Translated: CASSQDLAGSTDTQYF.

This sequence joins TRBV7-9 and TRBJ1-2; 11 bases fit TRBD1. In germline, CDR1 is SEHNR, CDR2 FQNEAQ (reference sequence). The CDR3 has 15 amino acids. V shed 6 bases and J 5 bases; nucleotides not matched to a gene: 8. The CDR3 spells CASSPDGQGAYGYTF. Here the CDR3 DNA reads TGTGCCAGCAGTCCCGACGGACAGGGGGCATATGGCTACACCTTC.

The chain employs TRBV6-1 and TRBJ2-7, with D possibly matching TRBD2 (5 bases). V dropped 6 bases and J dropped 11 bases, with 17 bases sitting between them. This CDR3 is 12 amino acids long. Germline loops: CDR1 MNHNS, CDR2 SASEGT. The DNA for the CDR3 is TGTGCCAGCAGGCGAGGGCGCACTACGGAGTACTTC. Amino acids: CASRRGRTTEYF.

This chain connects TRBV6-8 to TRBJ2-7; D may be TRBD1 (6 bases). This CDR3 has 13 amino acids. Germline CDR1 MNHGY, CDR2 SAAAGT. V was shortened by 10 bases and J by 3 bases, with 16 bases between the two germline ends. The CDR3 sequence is CATHQRGFYEQYF. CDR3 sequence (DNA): TGTGCCACCCACCAAAGGGGGTTCTACGAGCAGTACTTC.

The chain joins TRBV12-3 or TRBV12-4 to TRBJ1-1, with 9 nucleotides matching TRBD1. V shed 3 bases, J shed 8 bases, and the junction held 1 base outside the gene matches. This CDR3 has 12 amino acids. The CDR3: CASSFGTGEAFF. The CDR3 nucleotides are TGTGCCAGCAGTTTCGGGACAGGGGAAGCTTTCTTT.

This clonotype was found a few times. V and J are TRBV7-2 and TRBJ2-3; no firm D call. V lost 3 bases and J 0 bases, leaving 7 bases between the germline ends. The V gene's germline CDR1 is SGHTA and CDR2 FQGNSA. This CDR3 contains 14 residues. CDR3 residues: CASSFGESTDTQYF. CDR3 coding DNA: TGTGCCAGCAGCTTTGGAGAAAGCACAGATACGCAGTATTTT.

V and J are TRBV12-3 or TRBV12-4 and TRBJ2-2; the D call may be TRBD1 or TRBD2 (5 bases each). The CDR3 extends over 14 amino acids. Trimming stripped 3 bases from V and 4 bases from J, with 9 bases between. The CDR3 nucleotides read TGTGCCAGCAGTTTGGGGGACCCCACCGGGGAGCTGTTTTTT. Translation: CASSLGDPTGELFF.

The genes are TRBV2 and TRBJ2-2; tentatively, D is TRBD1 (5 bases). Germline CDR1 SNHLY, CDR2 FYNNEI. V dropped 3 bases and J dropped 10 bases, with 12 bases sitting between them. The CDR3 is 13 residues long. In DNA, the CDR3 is TGTGCCAGCAGTGAGAGTAGGGGTCCGGAGCTGTTTTTT. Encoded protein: CASSESRGPELFF.

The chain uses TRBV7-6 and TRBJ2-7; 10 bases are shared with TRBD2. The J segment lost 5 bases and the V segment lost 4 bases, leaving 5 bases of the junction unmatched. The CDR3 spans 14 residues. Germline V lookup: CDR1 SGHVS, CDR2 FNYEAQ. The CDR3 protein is CASSSGTSVNEQYF. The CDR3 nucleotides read TGTGCCAGCAGCTCCGGGACTAGCGTCAACGAGCAGTACTTC.

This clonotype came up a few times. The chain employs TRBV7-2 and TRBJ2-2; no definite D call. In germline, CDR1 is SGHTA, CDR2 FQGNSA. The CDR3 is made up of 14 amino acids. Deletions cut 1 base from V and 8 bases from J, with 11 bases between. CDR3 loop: CASSLDRWGGELFF. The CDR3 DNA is TGTGCCAGCAGCTTAGACCGGTGGGGAGGGGAGCTGTTTTTT.

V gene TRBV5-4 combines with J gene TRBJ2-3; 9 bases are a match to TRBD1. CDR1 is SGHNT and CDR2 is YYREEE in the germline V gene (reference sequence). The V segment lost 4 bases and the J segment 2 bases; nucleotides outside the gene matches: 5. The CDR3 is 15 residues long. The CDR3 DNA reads TGTGCCAGCAGCCTCCGGGACAGGGACACAGATACGCAGTATTTT. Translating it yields CASSLRDRDTDTQYF. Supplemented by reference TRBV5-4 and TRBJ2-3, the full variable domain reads ETGVTQSPTHLIKTRGQQVTLRCSSQSGHNTVSWYQQALGQGPQFIFQYYREEENGRGNFPPRFSGLQFPNYSSELNVNALELDDSALYLCASSLRDRDTDTQYFGPGTRLTVL.

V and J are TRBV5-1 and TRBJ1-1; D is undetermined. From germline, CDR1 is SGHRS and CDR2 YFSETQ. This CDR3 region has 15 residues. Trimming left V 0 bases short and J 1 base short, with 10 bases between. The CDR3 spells CASSLELPGNTEAFF. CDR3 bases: TGCGCCAGCAGCTTGGAACTCCCAGGGAACACTGAAGCTTTCTTT.

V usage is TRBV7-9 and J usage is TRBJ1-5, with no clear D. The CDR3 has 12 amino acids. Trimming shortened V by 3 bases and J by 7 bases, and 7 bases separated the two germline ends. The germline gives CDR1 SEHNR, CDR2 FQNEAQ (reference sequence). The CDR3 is CASSFFQQPQHF. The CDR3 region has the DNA TGTGCCAGCAGCTTTTTCCAACAGCCCCAGCATTTT.

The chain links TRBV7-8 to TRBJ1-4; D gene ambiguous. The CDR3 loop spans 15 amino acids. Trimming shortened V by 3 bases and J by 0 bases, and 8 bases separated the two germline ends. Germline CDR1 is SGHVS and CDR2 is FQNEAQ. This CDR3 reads CASSLGSATNEKLFF. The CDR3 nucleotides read TGTGCCAGCAGCTTGGGGTCTGCAACTAATGAAAAACTGTTTTTT.

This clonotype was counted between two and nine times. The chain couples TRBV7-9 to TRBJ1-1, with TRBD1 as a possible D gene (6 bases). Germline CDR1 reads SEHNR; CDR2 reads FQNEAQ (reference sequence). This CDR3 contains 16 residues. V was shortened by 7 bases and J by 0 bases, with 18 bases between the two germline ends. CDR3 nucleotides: TGTGCCAGCAACCCGTCGGGACAAATCATGAACACTGAAGCTTTCTTT. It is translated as CASNPSGQIMNTEAFF.

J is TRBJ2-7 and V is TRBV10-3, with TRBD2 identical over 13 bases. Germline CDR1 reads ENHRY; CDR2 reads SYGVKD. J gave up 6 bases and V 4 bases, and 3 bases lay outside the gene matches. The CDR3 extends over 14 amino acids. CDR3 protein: CAISGTSGSFEQYF. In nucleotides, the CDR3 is TGTGCCATCAGTGGGACTAGCGGGAGCTTCGAGCAGTACTTC.

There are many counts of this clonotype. The CDR3 sequence: CASSLVSAGGGNIQYF. Here the CDR3 DNA reads TGTGCCAGCAGCTTAGTGTCAGCGGGAGGTGGAAACATTCAGTACTTC. The chain couples TRBV7-2 to TRBJ2-4, with 9 bases matching TRBD2. The CDR3 consists of 16 residues. Trimming at V came to 1 base and at J to 6 bases, leaving 7 bases not matched to a gene. The germline gives CDR1 SGHTA, CDR2 FQGNSA.

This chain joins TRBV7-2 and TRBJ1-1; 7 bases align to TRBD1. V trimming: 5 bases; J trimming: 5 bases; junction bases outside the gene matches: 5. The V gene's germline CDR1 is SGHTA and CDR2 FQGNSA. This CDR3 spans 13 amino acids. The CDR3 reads CASSVTGTTEAFF. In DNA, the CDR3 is TGTGCCAGCAGCGTGACAGGGACAACTGAAGCTTTCTTT.

The DNA of the CDR3 is TGTGCCAGCAAGAAAGGGGCTACCGCGAACAATGAGCAGTTCTTC. Amino acids: CASKKGATANNEQFF. The chain is built from TRBV6-8 and TRBJ2-1; weak D call: TRBD1 (5 bases). V gave up 7 bases and J gave up 5 bases, with 18 bases separating them. Germline values: CDR1 MNHGY, CDR2 SAAAGT. The length of the CDR3 is 15 residues.

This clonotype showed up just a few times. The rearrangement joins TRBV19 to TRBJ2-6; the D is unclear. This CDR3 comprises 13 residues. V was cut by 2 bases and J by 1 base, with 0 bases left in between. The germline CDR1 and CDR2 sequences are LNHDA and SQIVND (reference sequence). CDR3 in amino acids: CASSISGANVLTF. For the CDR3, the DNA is TGTGCCAGTAGTATATCTGGGGCCAACGTCCTGACTTTC.

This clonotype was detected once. In nucleotides, the CDR3 is TGCGCCAGCAGCCACGCCCTAGGGGGGACTGGGGCCAACGTCCTGACTTTC. It is translated as CASSHALGGTGANVLTF. The rearrangement joins TRBV4-1 to TRBJ2-6, with D tentatively TRBD1 or TRBD2 (6 bases each). Trimming pared 3 bases from V and 2 bases from J, leaving 14 bases between. Per the germline V gene, CDR1 is MGHRA and CDR2 is YSYEKL. The CDR3 sequence is 17 residues long.

CDR3 in amino acids: CASSSHLEADTQYF. CDR3 in DNA: TGTGCCAGCAGCTCCCACCTCGAGGCAGATACGCAGTATTTT. This sequence joins TRBV11-2 and TRBJ2-3; no firm D call. The V end was cut by 4 bases, the J end by 4 bases, with 12 bases between. The CDR3 runs to 14 residues. The germline V gene has CDR1 SGHAT and CDR2 FQNNGV.

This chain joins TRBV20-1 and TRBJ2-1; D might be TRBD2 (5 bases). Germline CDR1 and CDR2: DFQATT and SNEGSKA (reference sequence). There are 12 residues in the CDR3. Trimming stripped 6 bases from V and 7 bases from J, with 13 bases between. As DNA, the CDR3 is TGCAGTGCATCAATATCGGGGAATGAGCAGTTCTTC. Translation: CSASISGNEQFF.

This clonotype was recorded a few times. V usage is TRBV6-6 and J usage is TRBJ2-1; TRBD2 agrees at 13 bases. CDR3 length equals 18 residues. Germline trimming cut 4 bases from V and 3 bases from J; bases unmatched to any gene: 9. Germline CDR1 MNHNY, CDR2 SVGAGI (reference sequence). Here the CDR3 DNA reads TGTGCCAGCAGTTCCCTTCCGGGACTAGCGGGACTCTACAATGAGCAGTTCTTC. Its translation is CASSSLPGLAGLYNEQFF.

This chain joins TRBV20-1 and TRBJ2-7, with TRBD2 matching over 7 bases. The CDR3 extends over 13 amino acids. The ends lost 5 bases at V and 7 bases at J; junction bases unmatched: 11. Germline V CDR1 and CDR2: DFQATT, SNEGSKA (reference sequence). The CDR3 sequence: CSAGGGLKEEQYF. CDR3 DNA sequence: TGCAGTGCTGGGGGGGGACTGAAAGAGGAGCAGTACTTC.

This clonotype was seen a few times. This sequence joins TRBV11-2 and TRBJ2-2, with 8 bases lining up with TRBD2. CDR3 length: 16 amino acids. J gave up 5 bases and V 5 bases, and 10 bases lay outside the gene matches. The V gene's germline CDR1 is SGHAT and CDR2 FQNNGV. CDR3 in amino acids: CASSPSGTRRTGELFF. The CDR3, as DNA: TGTGCCAGCAGCCCCAGCGGGACTAGGAGGACCGGGGAGCTGTTTTTT.